Ten or more counts support the clone carrying this T cell receptor (beta chain). What it binds is not known. Read data end 3 residues before the CDR3 end; the end is taken from the germline J gene. Germline lookup yields CDR1 SQVTM and CDR2 ANQGSEA. The CDR3 sequence is 16 residues long. Trimming removed 7 bases from V and 4 bases from J; junction bases left unmatched: 13. The data stem from a study of T cell clonality in common variable immunodeficiency. Study-level points and caveats: TCRbeta clonality was increased in CVID versus healthy controls.

Both groups were predominantly of Caucasian heritage. Sequencing was performed with immunoSEQ multiplex PCR; in TCRdb, only in-frame clones are kept and a portion is missing. The sample is made up of approximately 42,000 clones, none counted only once. Sequencing input: peripheral blood mononuclear cells. The TCR was taken from a person aged 18 to 70 in good health. The V call is TRBV29-1, the J call TRBJ2-3, with 11 positions matching TRBD2. The CDR3 is CSAAYAKTSGADTQYF. Incomplete CDR3 DNA: TGCAGCGCTGCCTATGCGAAGACTAGCGGGGCAGATACG.